This paragraph reports one T cell receptor (beta chain). What it binds is not known. Sequencing used immunoSEQ version 4 in survey mode. Repertoires were generated with immunoSEQ multiplex PCR, while TCRdb's copy carries only in-frame clones and drops some. Here the sample spans about 41,000 clones, roughly 74% being singletons. Trimming cost V 5 bases and J 2 bases, with 16 bases left between them. Germline lookup yields CDR1 LNHNV and CDR2 YYDKDF (reference sequence). This CDR3 is built from 16 residues. An overlapping HIV-1 Gag peptide pool stimulated these cells at about 0.91 ug/peptide/mL. Sorted nonresponding memory CD4+ T cells were CD40L-negative, CD69-negative, CD45RO-high. Before stimulation, PBMCs underwent CD8+ T cell depletion. This sample is part of a study of persistence of HIV-infected CD4 T cells. Overall study: Isolated cells were CMV- and HIV-1 Gag-responding CD4+ T cells.

Sequencing used CD4+ T cells sorted from PBMCs after roughly 20-hour stimulation, obtained from a patient who received antiretroviral therapy. The chain links TRBV15 to TRBJ2-4; tentative D call: TRBD1 (6 bases). This TCR derives from an adult man with HIV who was CMV-seropositive. DNA for the CDR3: TGTGCCACCAGCCATACCTTAACAGGGACCAAAAACATTCAGTACTTC. Encoded protein: CATSHTLTGTKNIQYF.